One sample yielded the 20 T cell receptor beta chains listed below, sequenced in a study of blood T cell repertoires in COVID-19. Profiling relied on immunoSEQ multiplex PCR, and the TCRdb table lists in-frame clones only, not all of them. The sample records some 27,000 clones, around 92% being singletons. Sequencing was performed on peripheral blood. These receptors came from a human donor in a cohort sampled during active COVID-19.

The chain joins TRBV9 to TRBJ2-3; D is possibly TRBD1 (6 bases). Germline lookup yields CDR1 SGDLS and CDR2 YYNGEE. V lost 3 bases, J lost 0 bases, and 11 bases lay in between. There are 15 residues in the CDR3. In DNA, the CDR3 is TGTGCCAGCAGCGCCGGGACACGAAGCACAGATACGCAGTATTTT. The encoded protein is CASSAGTRSTDTQYF.

The genes are TRBV18 and TRBJ1-4; TRBD1 matches at 7 bases. The CDR3 is 14 residues long. Germline V gene sequence: CDR1 KGHSH, CDR2 LQKENI. V trimming: 5 bases; J trimming: 5 bases; junction bases outside the gene matches: 5. The CDR3 loop is CASSTGTENEKLFF. The CDR3 DNA reads as TGTGCCAGCTCAACCGGGACAGAGAATGAAAAACTGTTTTTT.

The chain couples TRBV3-1 (or the pseudogene TRBV3-2) to TRBJ1-1; 12 bases map to TRBD1. Per germline, CDR1 LGHDT and CDR2 YNNKEL (reference sequence). The CDR3 length is 21 residues. V gave up 4 bases and J gave up 2 bases; unmatched junction bases: 20. The CDR3 spells CASSRTGLRDRGQWRNTEAFF. The DNA for the CDR3 is TGTGCCAGCAGCCGTACTGGTCTCCGGGACAGGGGGCAATGGAGAAACACTGAAGCTTTCTTT.

This clone was observed a few times. The gene calls are TRBV7-3 and TRBJ1-2, with 11 bases identical to TRBD1. Germline V gene data show CDR1 as SGHTA and CDR2 as FQGTGA. CDR3 length: 14 residues. V shed 3 bases, J shed 13 bases, and the junction held 10 bases outside the gene matches. The CDR3 coding sequence is TGTGCCAGCAGCTTCACCCTCGGACAGGGGGCGTTCACCTTC. Its protein is CASSFTLGQGAFTF.

This sequence joins TRBV7-9 and TRBJ2-1, with D possibly TRBD1 on 5 matching bases. CDR3 length equals 12 residues. Trimming took off 3 bases at V and 9 bases at J, with 9 bases between the two ends. Germline CDR1 SEHNR, CDR2 FQNEAQ (reference sequence). CDR3 in amino acids: CASSFQGVEQFF. In DNA form, the CDR3 reads TGTGCCAGCAGCTTTCAAGGGGTTGAGCAGTTCTTC.

The J gene is TRBJ2-6, the V gene TRBV5-4, with D perhaps TRBD1 (5 bases). Germline lookup yields CDR1 SGHNT and CDR2 YYREEE (reference sequence). The V gene lost 4 bases and the J gene lost 4 bases, with 12 bases spanning the gap. The CDR3 covers 15 residues. The CDR3 protein is CASSGSGLGANVLTF. In DNA, the CDR3 is TGTGCCAGCAGCGGATCAGGGCTGGGGGCCAACGTCCTGACTTTC.

This chain joins TRBV12-3 or TRBV12-4 and TRBJ2-5; 8 nucleotides line up with TRBD2. This CDR3 spans 13 amino acids. Trimming cost V 5 bases and J 4 bases; bases outside gene matches: 3. The DNA for the CDR3 is TGTGCCAGCAGTAGGACTAGCCGAGAGACCCAGTACTTC. Amino acid sequence: CASSRTSRETQYF.

This chain uses TRBV5-4 with TRBJ2-2; TRBD1 agrees at 7 bases. Germline loops: CDR1 SGHNT, CDR2 YYREEE (reference sequence). V dropped 5 bases and J dropped 3; count of bases not matched to a gene: 7. CDR3 length: 15 residues. The CDR3 loop is CASRKDRADTGELFF. CDR3 coding DNA: TGTGCCAGCAGAAAAGACAGGGCGGACACCGGGGAGCTGTTTTTT. Complete variable domain (other parts from reference TRBV5-4 and TRBJ2-2): ETGVTQSPTHLIKTRGQQVTLRCSSQSGHNTVSWYQQALGQGPQFIFQYYREEENGRGNFPPRFSGLQFPNYSSELNVNALELDDSALYLCASRKDRADTGELFFGEGSRLTVL.

The chain employs TRBV27 and TRBJ2-3; D perhaps matches TRBD2 (6 bases). This CDR3 is 15 amino acids long. Trimming pared 2 bases from V and 5 bases from J, leaving 14 bases between. CDR1 MNHEY and CDR2 SMNVEV come from the germline V gene (reference sequence). The CDR3 sequence is CASSLVGGVRDTQYF. The CDR3 DNA is TGTGCCAGCAGTTTAGTAGGAGGGGTGCGAGATACGCAGTATTTT.

This sequence joins TRBV27 and TRBJ1-2, with 9 bases identical to TRBD1. The CDR3 is 15 amino acids. Germline V gene sequence: CDR1 MNHEY, CDR2 SMNVEV (reference sequence). J gave up 5 bases and V 6 bases, and 10 bases lay outside the gene matches. CDR3 in amino acids: CASRRTGGAGYGYTF. The CDR3 DNA follows: TGTGCCAGCAGGCGTACAGGGGGCGCCGGGTATGGCTACACCTTC.

The gene calls are TRBV2 and TRBJ1-2; a possible D gene is TRBD1 (5 bases). V dropped 3 bases and J dropped 8 bases, with 19 bases sitting between them. The CDR3 runs 15 residues. The V gene's germline CDR1 is SNHLY and CDR2 FYNNEI. In DNA form, the CDR3 reads TGTGCCAGCAGTGATCTTCTAGGGACTGAAAAAGGCTACACCTTC. Residues: CASSDLLGTEKGYTF.

This clone came up a few times. The chain links TRBV14 to TRBJ1-4; possible D gene TRBD1, 6 bases. CDR3 length equals 16 residues. V was clipped by 1 base and J by 7 bases, with 16 bases between them. Germline V gives CDR1 SGHDN, CDR2 FVKESK. CDR3 bases: TGTGCCAGCAGCCAAGTTTGGGGGGGCGTGCGTGAAAAACTGTTTTTT. Its translation is CASSQVWGGVREKLFF.

The chain employs TRBV4-1 and TRBJ2-1, with unresolved D. This CDR3 region has 16 residues. Trimming shortened V by 1 base and J by 7 bases, and 17 bases separated the two germline ends. The germline CDR1 and CDR2 sequences are MGHRA and YSYEKL. The CDR3 region is CASSQGLGLSTNEQFF. CDR3 nucleotides: TGCGCCAGCAGCCAAGGTCTAGGCCTTTCGACTAATGAGCAGTTCTTC.

Concerning this clone itself: Within the sample, other DNA sequences also encode this same CDR3. V gene TRBV29-1 combines with J gene TRBJ2-1, with D perhaps matching TRBD1 (5 bases). The CDR3 sequence is 12 residues long. The V end lost 8 bases, the J end lost 0 bases, and 8 bases lay between the germline ends. Per the germline V gene, CDR1 is SQVTM and CDR2 is ANQGSEA. CDR3 residues: CSQRGSYNEQFF. The CDR3, as DNA: TGCAGCCAAAGGGGCTCCTACAATGAGCAGTTCTTC.

The chain couples TRBV6-5 to TRBJ2-7; TRBD1 is a possible D gene (6 bases). Germline assignment: CDR1 MNHEY and CDR2 SVGAGI. The V end was cut by 8 bases, the J end by 4 bases, with 15 bases between. This CDR3 spans 13 amino acids. The CDR3 sequence is CASGRQALYEQYF. CDR3 nucleotides: TGTGCCAGCGGCCGACAGGCACTATACGAGCAGTACTTC.

The V call is TRBV27, the J call TRBJ1-3; perhaps TRBD1 as D (5 bases). Trimming took off 2 bases at V and 0 bases at J, with 8 bases between the two ends. This CDR3 spans 15 amino acids. In germline, CDR1 is MNHEY, CDR2 SMNVEV (reference sequence). The CDR3 DNA reads TGTGCCAGCAGTTTAAGGCAGGGCTCTGGAAACACCATATATTTT. Encoded protein: CASSLRQGSGNTIYF.

This sequence joins TRBV7-9 and TRBJ2-1; TRBD1 might be the D (6 bases). The CDR3 is 15 residues long. The germline V gene encodes CDR1 SEHNR and CDR2 FQNEAQ (reference sequence). Trimming took off 1 base at V and 5 bases at J, with 12 bases between the two ends. CDR3 protein: CASSLVAGENNEQFF. In DNA, the CDR3 is TGTGCCAGCAGCTTAGTGGCAGGGGAGAACAATGAGCAGTTCTTC.

The chain couples TRBV3-1 (or the pseudogene TRBV3-2) to TRBJ2-2; TRBD2 is a possible D gene (5 bases). Germline lookup yields CDR1 LGHDT and CDR2 YNNKEL (reference sequence). This CDR3 spans 16 amino acids. V gave up 2 bases and J gave up 7 bases, with 17 bases separating them. This CDR3 is CASSQSPGVPFGELFF. For the CDR3, the DNA is TGTGCCAGCAGCCAATCCCCCGGGGTACCCTTCGGGGAGCTGTTTTTT.

The chain couples TRBV2 to TRBJ2-1; 8 nucleotides line up with TRBD2. CDR3 length: 15 amino acids. The germline CDR1 and CDR2 sequences are SNHLY and FYNNEI. With 6 bases clipped from V and 1 base from J, the junction kept 5 bases outside the gene matches. This chain's CDR3 is CASRESGGSYNEQFF. CDR3 sequence (DNA): TGTGCCAGCAGAGAGAGCGGGGGTTCCTACAATGAGCAGTTCTTC.

V and J are TRBV6-5 and TRBJ2-2; TRBD1 matches 7 bases. The CDR3 length is 13 residues. CDR1 and CDR2 (germline): MNHEY, SVGAGI. The junction had 1 base not matched to a gene; V was cut back by 8 bases and J by 1 base. The chain's CDR3 is CASQGVNTGELFF. The DNA of the CDR3 is TGTGCCAGCCAGGGGGTGAACACCGGGGAGCTGTTTTTT.